The 27 T cell receptor beta chains in this list originate from one sample, sequenced in a study of cytomegalovirus exposure and HLA in healthy donors. Amplification used 60 Vbeta primers and 13 Jbeta primers. Libraries were prepared by immunoSEQ multiplex PCR; TCRdb keeps only in-frame clonotypes and omits some of them. The sample has more than 200,000 clones, almost 80% seen once; the top ten hold 1.5% to 2%. The sample taken for sequencing was PBMCs. The receptors originated from a male donor in good health and CMV-seronegative.

The chain uses TRBV28 and TRBJ2-4, with 9 bases lining up with TRBD2. The V and J ends lost 11 bases and 10 bases, in that order; junction bases with no gene match: 12. Per germline, CDR1 MDHEN and CDR2 SYDVKM. The CDR3 sequence is 13 residues long. The CDR3 loop reads CAGGGGEGNIQYF. The CDR3 DNA reads as TGTGCCGGGGGCGGGGGGGAAGGGAATATTCAGTACTTC.

This sequence joins TRBV9 and TRBJ2-7, with 7 bases lining up with TRBD1. Germline V gene data show CDR1 as SGDLS and CDR2 as YYNGEE. V trimming: 4 bases; J trimming: 3 bases; junction bases outside the gene matches: 10. There are 15 residues in the CDR3. CDR3 protein: CASSPNLGQSYEQYF. CDR3 in DNA: TGTGCCAGCAGCCCCAACCTGGGACAGAGCTACGAGCAGTACTTC.

The chain is built from TRBV12-5 and TRBJ1-1, with a tentative D call TRBD1 (6 bases). The germline V gene encodes CDR1 LGHNT and CDR2 FRNRAP. The CDR3 length is 13 residues. Deletions cut 6 bases from V and 2 bases from J, with 10 bases between. The CDR3 DNA is TGTGCTAGTGGAAACAGGGTAAACACTGAAGCTTTCTTT. Protein sequence: CASGNRVNTEAFF.

This clone turned up a few times. The chain is built from TRBV28 and TRBJ2-2, with TRBD2 identical over 11 bases. V trimming: 3 bases; J trimming: 6 bases; junction bases outside the gene matches: 3. Germline values: CDR1 MDHEN, CDR2 SYDVKM. The length of the CDR3 is 15 residues. The CDR3 region has the DNA TGTGCCAGCAGTTTGTTGGGACTAGCGGCCGGGGAGCTGTTTTTT. Translation gives CASSLLGLAAGELFF.

The chain uses TRBV7-8 and TRBJ2-3; 8 bases align to TRBD2. The junction had 12 bases not matched to a gene; V was cut back by 5 bases and J by 5 bases. CDR3 length: 16 residues. Germline loops: CDR1 SGHVS, CDR2 FQNEAQ. The CDR3 protein is CASSPLTGGEEDTQYF. Here the CDR3 DNA reads TGTGCCAGCAGCCCCTTAACCGGGGGGGAGGAAGATACGCAGTATTTT.

The chain combines TRBV27 with TRBJ1-2; possibly TRBD1 for D (5 bases). V was cut by 3 bases and J by 2 bases, with 10 bases left in between. Germline V gene sequence: CDR1 MNHEY, CDR2 SMNVEV (reference sequence). The CDR3 is 14 amino acids. CDR3 sequence reads: CASSLNRGNYGYTF. DNA for the CDR3: TGTGCCAGCAGTTTGAATAGGGGAAACTATGGCTACACCTTC.

This clone was recorded once. The rearrangement links TRBV6-5 to TRBJ1-5; no clear D gene. This CDR3 region has 15 residues. Germline loops: CDR1 MNHEY, CDR2 SVGAGI. V was shortened by 5 bases and J by 3 bases, with 14 bases between the two germline ends. Here the CDR3 reads CASSKTRGDNQPQHF. The CDR3 DNA follows: TGTGCCAGCAGTAAAACACGGGGAGACAATCAGCCCCAGCATTTT.

The genes are TRBV4-2 and TRBJ1-3; 9 bases map to TRBD1. Germline assignment: CDR1 LGHNA and CDR2 YNFKEQ. The CDR3 is 13 residues long. Trimming cost V 7 bases and J 8 bases; bases outside gene matches: 6. CDR3 nucleotide sequence: TGTGCCAGCACCCTACAGGGGGCAGACACCATATATTTT. The encoded protein is CASTLQGADTIYF.

This rearrangement joins TRBV5-4 to TRBJ1-2, with a possible D match to TRBD1 (5 bases). V was cut by 3 bases and J by 0 bases, with 12 bases left in between. CDR3 length: 15 amino acids. The germline V gene has CDR1 SGHNT and CDR2 YYREEE (reference sequence). The CDR3 protein is CASSYGAGANYGYTF. The CDR3 bases are TGTGCCAGCAGCTATGGGGCCGGAGCTAACTATGGCTACACCTTC.

The chain couples TRBV9 to TRBJ2-1; tentative D call: TRBD2 (7 bases). The CDR3 extends over 15 amino acids. Germline V gene data show CDR1 as SGDLS and CDR2 as YYNGEE. V dropped 0 bases and J dropped 8 bases, with 15 bases sitting between them. The CDR3: CASSVGGGSDHEQFF. The CDR3 nucleotides are TGTGCCAGCAGCGTAGGCGGGGGCTCCGACCATGAGCAGTTCTTC.

The chain recombines TRBV6-5 with TRBJ2-7; no reliable D call. This CDR3 comprises 15 residues. Deletions cut 5 bases from V and 6 bases from J, with 20 bases between. Germline lookup yields CDR1 MNHEY and CDR2 SVGAGI. CDR3 in amino acids: CASSPMIRLAGEQYF. CDR3 nucleotide sequence: TGTGCCAGCAGTCCGATGATAAGGTTAGCCGGCGAGCAGTACTTC.

V is TRBV15 and J is TRBJ2-5; no firm D call. The CDR3 is made up of 13 amino acids. The germline V gene encodes CDR1 LNHNV and CDR2 YYDKDF (reference sequence). V lost 1 base and J lost 5, with 8 bases in between. For the CDR3, the DNA is TGTGCCACCAGCAGAGTTGGAGAGGAGACCCAGTACTTC. It translates to CATSRVGEETQYF.

This clone has a single count. The chain joins TRBV7-2 to TRBJ2-7, with 9 bases that match TRBD2. Germline V gene lookup returns CDR1 SGHTA and CDR2 FQGNSA. The CDR3 sequence is 16 residues long. V shed 1 base and J 3 bases; nucleotides not matched to a gene: 7. The CDR3 loop reads CASSLGKLSGSYEQYF. The CDR3 DNA reads TGTGCCAGCAGCTTAGGGAAGCTTAGCGGGAGCTACGAGCAGTACTTC.

This chain links TRBV19 with TRBJ2-1; 16 bases map to TRBD2. Germline V gene lookup returns CDR1 LNHDA and CDR2 SQIVND (reference sequence). The CDR3 covers 18 residues. Trimming took 7 bases from V and 7 from J; bases not matched to a gene: 13. The DNA for the CDR3 is TGTGCCAGTACCCCCGGGACTAGCGGGAGGGACCAGAGAAATGAGCAGTTCTTC. It codes for CASTPGTSGRDQRNEQFF.

The V gene is TRBV4-3, the J gene TRBJ2-7; 7 bases map to TRBD1. This CDR3 is 15 amino acids long. V lost 0 bases and J lost 2; bases outside the gene matches: 4. The germline V gene encodes CDR1 LGHNA and CDR2 YSLEER. As DNA, the CDR3 is TGCGCCAGCAGCCAAGAAGGGACAGCGACCTACGAGCAGTACTTC. Translated: CASSQEGTATYEQYF.

This clone has more than one count but fewer than ten. The chain uses TRBV5-1 and TRBJ2-3, with a possible D match to TRBD1 (5 bases). V was cut by 4 bases and J by 0 bases, with 15 bases left in between. The CDR3 has 16 residues. Germline-derived CDR1 and CDR2 are SGHRS and YFSETQ. The CDR3 spells CASSTPDIPSTDTQYF. CDR3 DNA: TGCGCCAGCAGCACCCCGGACATACCTAGCACAGATACGCAGTATTTT.

This sequence joins TRBV28 and TRBJ1-4; possible D gene TRBD1, 5 bases. The CDR3 consists of 13 residues. The germline CDR1 and CDR2 sequences are MDHEN and SYDVKM. Trimming stripped 5 bases from V and 8 bases from J, with 12 bases between. The CDR3 is CASSGPGGEKLFF. CDR3 bases: TGTGCCAGCAGTGGCCCGGGGGGGGAAAAACTGTTTTTT.

The genes are TRBV30 and TRBJ2-1; tentative D call: TRBD2 (5 bases). This CDR3 contains 13 residues. From germline, CDR1 is GTSNPN and CDR2 SVGIG (reference sequence). V was clipped by 8 bases and J by 4 bases, with 15 bases between them. This chain's CDR3 is CARSEGAYNEQFF. The CDR3, as DNA: TGTGCCAGAAGCGAGGGAGCGTACAATGAGCAGTTCTTC.

V usage is TRBV6-5 and J usage is TRBJ1-1, with 10 bases fitting TRBD1. Germline V gene sequence: CDR1 MNHEY, CDR2 SVGAGI. V shed 5 bases and J 5 bases; nucleotides not matched to a gene: 8. The length of the CDR3 is 15 residues. The CDR3 nucleotides read TGTGCCAGCAGTCCTAGGGACAGGGGTGGTACTGAAGCTTTCTTT. This translates into CASSPRDRGGTEAFF.

The chain employs TRBV27 and TRBJ2-5; D is perhaps TRBD1 (5 bases). Germline values: CDR1 MNHEY, CDR2 SMNVEV (reference sequence). Trimming cost V 0 bases and J 4 bases, with 9 bases left between them. CDR3 size: 14 residues. The DNA of the CDR3 is TGTGCCAGCAGTTTATCCAGGGCTCGAGAGACCCAGTACTTC. The encoded protein is CASSLSRARETQYF.

The rearrangement uses TRBV7-2 and TRBJ2-3, with D possibly matching TRBD2 (7 bases). The germline V gene has CDR1 SGHTA and CDR2 FQGNSA. This CDR3 is built from 17 residues. Trimming removed 6 bases at V and 4 bases at J, with 23 bases between. The DNA for the CDR3 is TGTGCCAGCAGGACCCAAGGGGGGGGTAGCGGCGCAGATACGCAGTATTTT. This sequence encodes CASRTQGGGSGADTQYF.

The V call is TRBV30, the J call TRBJ1-2, with 8 bases that match TRBD1. V dropped 0 bases and J dropped 7; count of bases not matched to a gene: 1. This CDR3 has 12 residues. Germline assignment: CDR1 GTSNPN and CDR2 SVGIG (reference sequence). The CDR3 DNA reads as TGTGCCTGGAGTGTACAGGGGGTTGGCTACACCTTC. Its translation: CAWSVQGVGYTF.

This rearrangement joins TRBV7-9 to TRBJ2-1; D is possibly TRBD1 (6 bases). Germline values: CDR1 SEHNR, CDR2 FQNEAQ (reference sequence). CDR3 size: 14 residues. V lost 4 bases and J lost 8, with 15 bases in between. The CDR3 DNA reads TGTGCCAGCAGCTCCGAACAGGGTTCCGATGAGCAGTTCTTC. Amino acid sequence: CASSSEQGSDEQFF.

The rearrangement uses TRBV7-9 and TRBJ2-5, with 7 bases matching TRBD1. The V and J ends lost 5 bases and 2 bases, in that order; junction bases with no gene match: 2. The CDR3 sequence is 13 residues long. The germline V gene has CDR1 SEHNR and CDR2 FQNEAQ (reference sequence). Written as DNA, the CDR3 is TGTGCCAGCAGCCGGGGACAGCAAGAGACCCAGTACTTC. Amino acid sequence: CASSRGQQETQYF.

The chain uses TRBV6-5 and TRBJ1-2; D is uncertain. CDR1 and CDR2 from the germline V gene are MNHEY and SVGAGI. Trimming took off 7 bases at V and 2 bases at J, with 14 bases between the two ends. The CDR3 covers 14 residues. The CDR3 protein is CASIPTAGNYGYTF. The CDR3 DNA reads TGTGCCAGCATCCCGACGGCGGGCAACTATGGCTACACCTTC.

This clone was seen a single time. The gene calls are TRBV6-5 and TRBJ2-1; no clear D gene. The CDR3 loop spans 13 amino acids. Per the germline V gene, CDR1 is MNHEY and CDR2 is SVGAGI. Trimming took 4 bases from V and 2 from J, leaving 6 bases between them. The CDR3 coding sequence is TGTGCCAGCAGTTTCACAACCTACAATGAGCAGTTCTTC. This gives the protein CASSFTTYNEQFF.

This chain uses TRBV5-4 with TRBJ2-7; 7 bases match TRBD1. The CDR3 totals 15 residues. V dropped 0 bases and J dropped 3; count of bases not matched to a gene: 6. In germline, CDR1 is SGHNT, CDR2 YYREEE (reference sequence). CDR3: CASSLEAGGSYEQYF. The DNA of the CDR3 is TGTGCCAGCAGCTTGGAGGCAGGGGGTAGCTACGAGCAGTACTTC.